In this sample, the clone carrying this TCR beta chain turned up a few times. Its antigen is not known. Here immunoSEQ multiplex PCR was the method, and the copy in TCRdb shows in-frame clones only, minus some. The sample lists around 63,000 clones, about 85% seen once, with roughly 19% in the top ten. This entry belongs to a study of T cell responses to AZD1222 COVID-19 vaccine. Study-level points and caveats: Two AZD1222 doses significantly raised spike-specific TCR breadth and depth over controls. Per reports, nearly half of all spike-specific TCRs target regions that are unmutated in variants.

This CDR3 comprises 14 residues. Germline lookup yields CDR1 SGDLS and CDR2 YYNGEE. V was cut by 4 bases and J by 7 bases, with 12 bases left in between. The sequence was obtained from an adult in good health. The material sequenced was peripheral blood, taken on day 0 of AZD1222 vaccination. The chain joins TRBV9 to TRBJ1-6, with D perhaps matching TRBD1 (5 bases). The CDR3 DNA sequence: TGTGCCAGCAGCCGAGAGGGGATAAATTCACCCCTCCACTTT. It yields the protein CASSREGINSPLHF.